This T cell receptor (beta chain) was sequenced during a study of identifying expanded T cells in peripheral blood. Clones were read by immunoSEQ multiplex PCR, and TCRdb kept only the in-frame ones, dropping some. The profile shows approximately 80,000 clones, approximately 84% of them singletons. Healthy donors had no documented immune events, such as infections, while sampled. This clonotype was sampled from a person between 18 and 75 years old in good health. Source material: blood.

CDR3 sequence reads: CASSEGQLYGYTF. The CDR3 DNA reads TGTGCCAGCAGCGAGGGACAGCTCTATGGCTACACCTTC. The rearrangement uses TRBV28 and TRBJ1-2; 7 bases fit TRBD1. Germline-derived CDR1 and CDR2 are MDHEN and SYDVKM. There are 13 residues in the CDR3. The trim removed 6 bases at V and 4 bases at J, leaving 5 bases unmatched.